Below are 19 T cell receptor beta chains sequenced from a single sample in a study of T cells after yellow fever vaccination (dated by TCRdb to about 2019). The library was generated by 5' RACE. The sample was run on an Illumina HiSeq 2500. TCRdb reworked the public reads: Q25 trimming with fastp, MiXCR clone assembly, productive beta chains retained. All rows with the same CDR3 protein become a single entry with the most common DNA and genes. Within this sample are 450,000 to 650,000 distinct CDR3 sequences, with 20% to 25% of them counted one time only. About 15% of the sample is in the top ten clones. The sample's treatment or condition, from its label and the paper: live attenuated yellow fever vaccine strain. Here the sequenced sample was PBMCs, taken 21 days after the first yellow fever vaccination. All receptors derive from a man aged 18 to 29 who received the YFV17D yellow fever vaccine.

The chain has TRBV5-1 and TRBJ2-4; D may be TRBD2 (5 bases). The CDR3 is made up of 14 amino acids. Trimming removed 0 bases from V and 4 bases from J, with 8 bases in between. Germline V gene data show CDR1 as SGHRS and CDR2 as YFSETQ. The CDR3 bases are TGCGCCAGCAGCTTGGCACTAGGAAAAAACATTCAGTACTTC. Translating it yields CASSLALGKNIQYF.

This chain uses TRBV20-1 with TRBJ2-1; 7 nucleotides match TRBD1. The germline gives CDR1 DFQATT, CDR2 SNEGSKA (reference sequence). V shed 1 base and J 8 bases; nucleotides not matched to a gene: 11. This CDR3 contains 15 residues. CDR3 residues: CSARAVNRGSYEQFF. For the CDR3, the DNA is TGCAGTGCTAGAGCCGTAAACAGGGGTTCCTATGAGCAGTTCTTC.

The V and J genes are TRBV11-1 and TRBJ1-1; D is unclear. The CDR3 is made up of 15 amino acids. Trimming cost V 5 bases and J 6 bases, with 19 bases left between them. Germline lookup yields CDR1 SGHAT and CDR2 FQDESV (reference sequence). CDR3 in amino acids: CASSPFEIGKAEAFF. In DNA, the CDR3 is TGTGCCAGCAGCCCATTTGAAATCGGAAAGGCTGAAGCTTTCTTT.

The chain recombines TRBV29-1 with TRBJ1-2; D gene ambiguous. The CDR3 length is 13 residues. Germline V gene data show CDR1 as SQVTM and CDR2 as ANQGSEA. V dropped 2 bases and J dropped 8 bases, with 15 bases sitting between them. The CDR3 here is CSVEIEDFSGYTF. The CDR3 DNA sequence: TGCAGCGTTGAAATTGAGGATTTTAGCGGCTACACCTTC.

This clonotype turned up a few times. CDR3 bases: TGCGCCACCAGAATAGGTAGCGGCGGCACAGATACGCAGTATTTT. It is translated as CATRIGSGGTDTQYF. The V call is TRBV5-1, the J call TRBJ2-3, with TRBD2 as a possible D gene (6 bases). The CDR3 runs 15 residues. The germline V and J ends were trimmed by 9 bases and 1 base, with 18 bases remaining between them. Germline assignment: CDR1 SGHRS and CDR2 YFSETQ. Full variable domain (rest looked up from reference TRBV5-1 and TRBJ2-3): KAGVTQTPRYLIKTRGQQVTLSCSPISGHRSVSWYQQTPGQGLQFLFEYFSETQRNKGNFPGRFSGRQFSNSRSEMNVSTLELGDSALYLCATRIGSGGTDTQYFGPGTRLTVL.

The rearrangement joins TRBV5-1 to TRBJ2-3; 7 nucleotides agree with TRBD2. Per germline, CDR1 SGHRS and CDR2 YFSETQ. The V gene end was trimmed by 4 bases and the J gene end by 2 bases; junction bases not matched to a gene: 13. The CDR3 is 17 amino acids. The CDR3: CASSPYSGGGATDTQYF. Written as DNA, the CDR3 is TGCGCCAGCAGCCCCTACTCGGGCGGGGGAGCCACAGATACGCAGTATTTT.

The chain uses TRBV2 and TRBJ2-2; D remains ambiguous. CDR3 length: 13 residues. Germline loops: CDR1 SNHLY, CDR2 FYNNEI. V gave up 5 bases and J gave up 1 base, with 5 bases separating them. Here the CDR3 DNA reads TGTGCCAGCAGTTACGAGAACACCGGGGAGCTGTTTTTT. The encoded protein is CASSYENTGELFF.

This clonotype came up many times. The rearrangement uses TRBV7-2 and TRBJ1-1; the match to TRBD1 covers 9 bases. CDR1 and CDR2 from the germline V gene are SGHTA and FQGNSA. This CDR3 region has 13 residues. J gave up 3 bases and V 5 bases, and 1 base lay outside the gene matches. DNA for the CDR3: TGTGCCAGCAGCCGACAGGGGGACACTGAAGCTTTCTTT. Encoded protein: CASSRQGDTEAFF.

This clonotype was picked up a small number of times. V and J are TRBV9 and TRBJ1-1; D is unresolved. V lost 0 bases to trimming and J lost 7 bases, with 10 bases between them. Germline V lookup: CDR1 SGDLS, CDR2 YYNGEE. This CDR3 has 13 amino acids. The CDR3 sequence: CASSVDLMGEAFF. The CDR3, as DNA: TGTGCCAGCAGCGTAGATTTGATGGGTGAAGCTTTCTTT.

The chain employs TRBV4-2 and TRBJ2-2, with 10 nucleotides matching TRBD1. There are 15 residues in the CDR3. V shed 0 bases, J shed 7 bases, and the junction held 2 bases outside the gene matches. Germline V CDR1 and CDR2: LGHNA, YNFKEQ. This CDR3 reads CASSQETGGFGELFF. Written as DNA, the CDR3 is TGTGCCAGCAGCCAAGAGACAGGGGGCTTCGGGGAGCTGTTTTTT.

This chain links TRBV12-3 or TRBV12-4 with TRBJ1-1; D perhaps matches TRBD1 (5 bases). Trimming removed 6 bases at V and 3 bases at J, with 8 bases between. This CDR3 spans 12 amino acids. This CDR3 reads CASRGTYTEAFF. The CDR3 region has the DNA TGTGCCAGCAGGGGGACGTACACTGAAGCTTTCTTT.

The chain combines TRBV12-3 or TRBV12-4 with TRBJ1-1; no firm D call. Trimming removed 6 bases from V and 13 bases from J, with 24 bases in between. The CDR3 extends over 14 amino acids. In DNA form, the CDR3 reads TGTGCCAGCAGGGCTGATGAGAGACACCACGAACGTTTCTTT. It is translated as CASRADERHHERFF.

This clonotype was counted a few times. This chain uses TRBV6-1 with TRBJ1-3; D remains ambiguous. Germline values: CDR1 MNHNS, CDR2 SASEGT. The CDR3 covers 16 residues. V dropped 7 bases and J dropped 0 bases, with 16 bases sitting between them. CDR3 coding DNA: TGTGCCAGCACCGAAAGGTACAAGTCCTCTGGAAACACCATATATTTT. Its protein is CASTERYKSSGNTIYF.

This clonotype has only a few counts. J is TRBJ2-2 and V is TRBV24-1; no clear D. The length of the CDR3 is 13 residues. From germline, CDR1 is KGHDR and CDR2 SFDVKD. V was shortened by 4 bases and J by 3 bases, with 5 bases between the two germline ends. The CDR3 region is CATSDPDTGELFF. The CDR3 coding sequence is TGTGCCACCAGTGACCCCGACACCGGGGAGCTGTTTTTT.

This clonotype was observed a handful of times. The chain has TRBV10-3 and TRBJ2-2, with D unclear. CDR1 is ENHRY, CDR2 SYGVKD, per germline. With 0 bases removed from V and 2 bases from J, the gap between germline ends came to 10 bases. The CDR3 has 16 residues. This chain's CDR3 is CAISESAAANTGELFF. The CDR3 bases are TGTGCCATCAGTGAGTCGGCGGCAGCCAACACCGGGGAGCTGTTTTTT.

The chain links TRBV6-5 to TRBJ2-1; TRBD1 matches at 8 bases. This CDR3 is 15 amino acids long. After removal of 2 bases from V and 3 bases from J, the junction contained 3 bases not matched to a gene. Germline V CDR1 and CDR2: MNHEY, SVGAGI. The CDR3 DNA reads TGTGCCAGCAGTTACGGACAGGGACTCTACAATGAGCAGTTCTTC. It translates to CASSYGQGLYNEQFF.

This clonotype was observed a handful of times. V and J are TRBV6-2 or TRBV6-3 and TRBJ1-4; D is unclear. Trimming removed 7 bases from V and 0 bases from J, with 9 bases in between. The CDR3 is 14 amino acids. CDR1 and CDR2 from the germline V gene are MNHEY and SVGEGT. CDR3 region: CASKRRSTNEKLFF. CDR3 DNA: TGTGCCAGCAAACGACGATCAACTAATGAAAAACTGTTTTTT.

This clonotype occurred a few times. The V and J genes are TRBV5-5 and TRBJ1-3, with D perhaps TRBD1 (5 bases). This CDR3 contains 13 residues. CDR1 and CDR2 (germline): SGHKS, YYEKEE (reference sequence). Trimming took off 4 bases at V and 4 bases at J, with 9 bases between the two ends. As DNA, the CDR3 is TGTGCCAGCAGCCTGACAGAAGGAAACACCATATATTTT. It codes for CASSLTEGNTIYF.

This clonotype was observed a few times. The chain combines TRBV7-9 with TRBJ2-2; a possible D gene is TRBD2 (6 bases). Germline-derived CDR1 and CDR2 are SEHNR and FQNEAQ (reference sequence). The CDR3 spans 17 residues. Trimming took 0 bases from V and 4 from J, leaving 15 bases between them. CDR3 nucleotide sequence: TGTGCCAGCAGCTTAGCGCCGGGAGCTTACCTCACCGGGGAGCTGTTTTTT. Amino acid sequence: CASSLAPGAYLTGELFF.